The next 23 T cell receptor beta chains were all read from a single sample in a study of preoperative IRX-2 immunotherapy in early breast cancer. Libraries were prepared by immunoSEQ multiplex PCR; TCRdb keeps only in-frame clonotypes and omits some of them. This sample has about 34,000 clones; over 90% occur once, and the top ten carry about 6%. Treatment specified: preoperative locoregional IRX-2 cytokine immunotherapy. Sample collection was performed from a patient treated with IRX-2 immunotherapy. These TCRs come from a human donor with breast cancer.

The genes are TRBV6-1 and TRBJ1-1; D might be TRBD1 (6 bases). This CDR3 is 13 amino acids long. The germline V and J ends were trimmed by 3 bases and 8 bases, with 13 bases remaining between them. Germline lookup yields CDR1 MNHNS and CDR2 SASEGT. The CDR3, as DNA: TGTGCCAGCAGTGAGCATCGGGACAAAGAAGCTTTCTTT. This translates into CASSEHRDKEAFF.

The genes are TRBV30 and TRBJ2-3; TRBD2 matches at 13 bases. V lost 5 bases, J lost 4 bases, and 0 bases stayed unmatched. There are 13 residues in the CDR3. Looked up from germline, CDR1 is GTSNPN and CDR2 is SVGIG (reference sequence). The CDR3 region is CAWGLAGADTQYF. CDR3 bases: TGTGCCTGGGGACTAGCGGGAGCAGATACGCAGTATTTT.

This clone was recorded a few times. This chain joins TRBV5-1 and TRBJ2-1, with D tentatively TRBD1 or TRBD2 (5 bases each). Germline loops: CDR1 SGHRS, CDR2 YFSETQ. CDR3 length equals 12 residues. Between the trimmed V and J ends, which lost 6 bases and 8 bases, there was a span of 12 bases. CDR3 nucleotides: TGCGCCAGCAAACTAGGGGTCGATGAGCAGTTCTTC. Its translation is CASKLGVDEQFF. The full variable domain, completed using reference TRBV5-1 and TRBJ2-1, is KAGVTQTPRYLIKTRGQQVTLSCSPISGHRSVSWYQQTPGQGLQFLFEYFSETQRNKGNFPGRFSGRQFSNSRSEMNVSTLELGDSALYLCASKLGVDEQFFGPGTRLTVL.

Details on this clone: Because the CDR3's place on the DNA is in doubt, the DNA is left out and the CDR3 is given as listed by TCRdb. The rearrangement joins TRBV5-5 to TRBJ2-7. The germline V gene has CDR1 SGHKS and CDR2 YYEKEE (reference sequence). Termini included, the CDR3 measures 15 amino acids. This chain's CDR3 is CASSFLWGSSYEQYF.

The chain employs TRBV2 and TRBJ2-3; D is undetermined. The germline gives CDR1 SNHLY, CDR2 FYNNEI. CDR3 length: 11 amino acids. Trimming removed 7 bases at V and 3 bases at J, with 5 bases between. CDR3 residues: CASKETDTQYF. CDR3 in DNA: TGTGCCAGCAAGGAGACAGATACGCAGTATTTT.

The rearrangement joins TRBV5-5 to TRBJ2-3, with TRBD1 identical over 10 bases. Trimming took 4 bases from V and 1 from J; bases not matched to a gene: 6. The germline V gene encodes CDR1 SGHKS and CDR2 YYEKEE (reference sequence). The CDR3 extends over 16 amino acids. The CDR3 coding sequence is TGTGCCAGCAGCCCTAGGACAGGGGGGCGCACAGATACGCAGTATTTT. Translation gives CASSPRTGGRTDTQYF.

The DNA for the CDR3 is TGTGCCAGCAGCCAAGCCCCGACTAGCTACTACGAGCAGTACTTC. As protein: CASSQAPTSYYEQYF. The J gene is TRBJ2-7, the V gene TRBV4-2; TRBD2 agrees at 7 bases. The junction had 6 bases not matched to a gene; V was cut back by 1 base and J by 3 bases. CDR1 is LGHNA, CDR2 YNFKEQ, per germline. This CDR3 has 15 residues.

CDR3: CASRSPSGGASETQYF. The CDR3 nucleotides read TGTGCCTCGAGATCCCCTAGCGGGGGGGCTTCCGAGACCCAGTACTTC. The chain has TRBV7-9 and TRBJ2-5; 12 positions match TRBD2. Trimming removed 11 bases from V and 5 bases from J; junction bases left unmatched: 15. CDR1 and CDR2 from the germline V gene are SEHNR and FQNEAQ (reference sequence). The CDR3 covers 16 residues.

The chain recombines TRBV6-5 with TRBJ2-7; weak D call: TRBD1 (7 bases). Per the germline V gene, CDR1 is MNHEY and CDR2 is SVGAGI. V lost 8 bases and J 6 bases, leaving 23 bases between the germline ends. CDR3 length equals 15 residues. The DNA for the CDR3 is TGTGCCAGCGTCTCTGGAGGGGGTAGGGACAGCGAGCAGTACTTC. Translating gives CASVSGGGRDSEQYF.

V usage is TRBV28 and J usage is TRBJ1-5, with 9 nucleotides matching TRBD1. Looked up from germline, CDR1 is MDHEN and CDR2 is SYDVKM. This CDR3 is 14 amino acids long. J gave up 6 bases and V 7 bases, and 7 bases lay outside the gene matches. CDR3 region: CASKSGTGPQPQHF. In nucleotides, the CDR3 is TGTGCCAGCAAGTCGGGGACAGGGCCTCAGCCCCAGCATTTT.

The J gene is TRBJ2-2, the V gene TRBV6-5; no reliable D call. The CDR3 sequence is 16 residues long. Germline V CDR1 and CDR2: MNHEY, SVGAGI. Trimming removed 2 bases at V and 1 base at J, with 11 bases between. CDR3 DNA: TGTGCCAGCAGTTACCCCCATGGGGTGAACACCGGGGAGCTGTTTTTT. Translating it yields CASSYPHGVNTGELFF.

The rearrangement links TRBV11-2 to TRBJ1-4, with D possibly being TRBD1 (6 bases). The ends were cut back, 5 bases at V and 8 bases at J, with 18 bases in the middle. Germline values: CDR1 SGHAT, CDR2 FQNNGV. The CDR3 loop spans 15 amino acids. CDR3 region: CASSPVAGVGEKLFF. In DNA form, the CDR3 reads TGTGCCAGCAGCCCAGTCGCAGGGGTGGGGGAAAAACTGTTTTTT.

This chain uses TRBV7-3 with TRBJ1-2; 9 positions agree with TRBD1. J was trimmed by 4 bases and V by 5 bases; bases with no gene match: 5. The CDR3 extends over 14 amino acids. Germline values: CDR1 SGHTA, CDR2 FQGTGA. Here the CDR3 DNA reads TGTGCCAGCAGCGCGGACAGGGGTTTCTATGGCTACACCTTC. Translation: CASSADRGFYGYTF.

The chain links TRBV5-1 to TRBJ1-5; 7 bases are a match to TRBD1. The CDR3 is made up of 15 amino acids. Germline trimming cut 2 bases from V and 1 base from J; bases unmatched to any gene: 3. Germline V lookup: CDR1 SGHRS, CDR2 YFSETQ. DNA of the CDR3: TGCGCCAGCAGCTTTGAGGGGGCGAGCAATCAGCCCCAGCATTTT. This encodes CASSFEGASNQPQHF.

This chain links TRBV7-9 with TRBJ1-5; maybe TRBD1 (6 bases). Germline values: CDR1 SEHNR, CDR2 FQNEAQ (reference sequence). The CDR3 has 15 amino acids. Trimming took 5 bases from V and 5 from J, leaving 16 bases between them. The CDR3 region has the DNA TGTGCCAGCAGCCGGGAAGGGGGGCCGGATCAGCCCCAGCATTTT. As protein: CASSREGGPDQPQHF.

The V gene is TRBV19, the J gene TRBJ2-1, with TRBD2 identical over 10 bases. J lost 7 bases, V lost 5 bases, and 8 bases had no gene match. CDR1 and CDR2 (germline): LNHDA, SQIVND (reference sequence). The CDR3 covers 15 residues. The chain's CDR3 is CASSASGGYSNEQFF. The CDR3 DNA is TGTGCCAGTAGTGCTAGCGGGGGTTACTCGAATGAGCAGTTCTTC.

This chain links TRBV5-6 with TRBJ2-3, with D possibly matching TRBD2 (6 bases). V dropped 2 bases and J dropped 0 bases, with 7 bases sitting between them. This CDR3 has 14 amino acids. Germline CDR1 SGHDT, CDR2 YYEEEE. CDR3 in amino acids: CASSFGTSTDTQYF. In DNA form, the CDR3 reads TGTGCCAGCAGCTTCGGGACTAGCACAGATACGCAGTATTTT.

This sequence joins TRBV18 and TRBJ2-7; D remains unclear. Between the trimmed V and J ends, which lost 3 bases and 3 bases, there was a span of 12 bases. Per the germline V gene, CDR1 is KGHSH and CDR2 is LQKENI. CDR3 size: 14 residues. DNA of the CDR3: TGTGCCAGCTCACCCCCCCAAATTGACTACGAGCAGTACTTC. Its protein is CASSPPQIDYEQYF.

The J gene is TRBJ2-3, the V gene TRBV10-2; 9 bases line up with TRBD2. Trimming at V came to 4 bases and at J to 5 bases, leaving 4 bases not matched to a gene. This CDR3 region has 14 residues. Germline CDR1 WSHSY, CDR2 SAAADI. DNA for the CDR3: TGCGCCAGCAGTGTCGCGGGGGGGATAGATACGCAGTATTTT. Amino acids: CASSVAGGIDTQYF.

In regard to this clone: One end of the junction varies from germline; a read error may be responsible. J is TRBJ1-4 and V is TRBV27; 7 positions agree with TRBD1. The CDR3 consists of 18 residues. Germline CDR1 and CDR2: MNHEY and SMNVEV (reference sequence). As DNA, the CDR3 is TGTGCCAGCAGTCTATCGGGGTGGGACAGCAGATTTAATGAAAAACTGTTTTTT. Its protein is CASSLSGWDSRFNEKLFF.

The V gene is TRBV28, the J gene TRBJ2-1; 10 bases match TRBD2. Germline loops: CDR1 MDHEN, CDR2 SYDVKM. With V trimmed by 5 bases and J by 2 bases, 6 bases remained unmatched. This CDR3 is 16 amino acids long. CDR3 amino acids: CASSLTAGGAYNEQFF. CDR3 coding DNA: TGTGCCAGCAGTCTCACAGCGGGAGGGGCCTACAATGAGCAGTTCTTC.

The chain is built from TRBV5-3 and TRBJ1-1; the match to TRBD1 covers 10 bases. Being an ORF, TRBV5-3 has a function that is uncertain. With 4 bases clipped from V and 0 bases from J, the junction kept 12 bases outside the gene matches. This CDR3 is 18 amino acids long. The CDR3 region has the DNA TGTGCCAGAAGCCTCCCGGGACAGGGGCCTATATTGAACACTGAAGCTTTCTTT. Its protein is CARSLPGQGPILNTEAFF.

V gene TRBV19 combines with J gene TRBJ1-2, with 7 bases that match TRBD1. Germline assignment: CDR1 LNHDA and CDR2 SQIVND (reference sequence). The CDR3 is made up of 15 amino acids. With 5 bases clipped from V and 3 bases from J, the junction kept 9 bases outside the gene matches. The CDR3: CASSYRGQGDYGYTF. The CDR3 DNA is TGTGCCAGTAGTTACAGGGGTCAAGGAGACTATGGCTACACCTTC.